This is a list of T cell receptor beta chains from one sample in a study of cytomegalovirus exposure and HLA in healthy donors. The assay was immunoSEQ multiplex PCR, and TCRdb's table has in-frame clones only and misses some. Among about 170,000 clones listed, approximately 70% were seen once. Sample: PBMCs. These receptors were collected from a middle-aged man in good health and CMV-seropositive. The CDR3 runs from the conserved cysteine through the conserved F or W. The D gene is left open where the match is weak. Clone size is not always given. Where it is, it says once, few, many or a class for expanded clones.

J: TRBJ2-1
size: NA
D: TRBD2
V: TRBV10-3
CDR3: CAISDGTSGHEQFF
DNA: TGTGCCATCAGTGACGGGACTAGCGGCCATGAGCAGTTCTTC

J: TRBJ2-7
size: NA
D: NA
V: TRBV7-2
CDR3: CASSKTSGQGYEQYF
DNA: TGTGCCAGCTCAAAAACGTCAGGGCAGGGGTACGAGCAGTACTTC

J: TRBJ1-2
size: few
D: NA
V: TRBV2
CDR3: CASSAPGSLNYGYTF
DNA: TGTGCCAGCAGTGCCCCCGGGTCCCTTAACTATGGCTACACCTTC

J: TRBJ2-7
size: few
D: TRBD2
V: TRBV4-2
CDR3: CASSQDPGGAAEQYF
DNA: TGTGCCAGCAGCCAAGATCCCGGGGGGGCAGCCGAGCAGTACTTC

J: TRBJ2-2
size: NA
D: TRBD2
V: TRBV7-3
CDR3: CASSPGLALTGELFF
DNA: TGTGCCAGCAGCCCGGGACTAGCGTTAACCGGGGAGCTGTTTTTT

J: TRBJ1-3
size: NA
D: TRBD1
V: TRBV5-1
CDR3: CASSTGQGGGNTIYF
DNA: TGCGCCAGCAGCACGGGACAGGGCGGTGGAAACACCATATATTTT

J: TRBJ2-1
size: NA
D: TRBD1
V: TRBV29-1
CDR3: CSVVSQGANEQFF
DNA: TGCAGCGTTGTATCGCAGGGGGCTAATGAGCAGTTCTTC

J: TRBJ2-5
size: NA
D: NA
V: TRBV11-2
CDR3: CASSLAGAHIAQYF
DNA: TGTGCCAGCAGCTTAGCAGGGGCCCATATTGCCCAGTACTTC

J: TRBJ2-7
size: NA
D: NA
V: TRBV4-1
CDR3: CASSTAARSSYEQYF
DNA: TGCGCCAGCAGCACAGCGGCAAGGAGCTCCTACGAGCAGTACTTC

J: TRBJ2-2
size: few
D: NA
V: TRBV25-1
CDR3: CASSESSTGELFF
DNA: TGTGCCAGCAGTGAATCCAGCACCGGGGAGCTGTTTTTT

J: TRBJ1-5
size: NA
D: NA
V: TRBV7-9
CDR3: CASSLAAGGQPQHF
DNA: TGTGCCAGCAGCTTAGCGGCGGGGGGTCAGCCCCAGCATTTT

J: TRBJ2-7
size: NA
D: TRBD2
V: TRBV5-4
CDR3: CASSFQAGPYEQYF
DNA: TGTGCCAGCAGCTTTCAAGCGGGGCCCTACGAGCAGTACTTC

J: TRBJ2-6
size: NA
D: TRBD1
V: TRBV7-3
CDR3: CASRGDRPSSGANVLTF
DNA: TGTGCCAGCAGGGGGGACAGACCAAGCTCTGGGGCCAACGTCCTGACTTTC

J: TRBJ2-3
size: NA
D: TRBD2
V: TRBV30
CDR3: CAWNRGGGTDTQYF
DNA: TGTGCCTGGAACCGTGGGGGGGGTACAGATACGCAGTATTTT

J: TRBJ2-5
size: NA
D: TRBD1
V: TRBV29-1
CDR3: CSVTGGEVGETQYF
DNA: TGCAGCGTTACAGGGGGAGAGGTTGGAGAGACCCAGTACTTC

J: TRBJ1-5
size: once
D: NA
V: TRBV21-1
CDR3: CASSEGPDQPQHF
DNA: TGTGCCAGCAGCGAGGGTCCGGATCAGCCCCAGCATTTT

J: TRBJ2-7
size: NA
D: TRBD2
V: TRBV5-4
CDR3: CASSHTSGGSRYEQYF
DNA: TGTGCCAGCAGCCACACTAGCGGGGGGTCGCGCTACGAGCAGTACTTC

J: TRBJ1-2
size: few
D: NA
V: TRBV2
CDR3: CASRGDNYGYTF
DNA: TGTGCCAGTCGCGGGGATAACTATGGCTACACCTTC

J: TRBJ1-1
size: few
D: NA
V: TRBV5-1
CDR3: CASSLAGGDGKGFF
DNA: TGCGCCAGCAGCTTGGCCGGCGGGGACGGGAAGGGTTTCTTT

J: TRBJ1-2
size: NA
D: NA
V: TRBV7-9
CDR3: CASTGEASYGYTF
DNA: TGTGCCAGCACCGGAGAGGCTAGCTATGGCTACACCTTC

J: TRBJ2-5
size: NA
D: NA
V: TRBV6-1
CDR3: CASSESGRPGGYF
DNA: TGTGCCAGCAGTGAATCGGGCAGGCCCGGGGGGTACTTC

J: TRBJ1-1
size: NA
D: NA
V: TRBV6-5
CDR3: CASSERSTEAFF
DNA: TGTGCCAGCAGTGAAAGGAGCACTGAAGCTTTCTTT

J: TRBJ2-5
size: NA
D: NA
V: TRBV7-3
CDR3: CASSPTPGAGETQYF
DNA: TGTGCCAGCAGCCCTACCCCTGGGGCAGGGGAGACCCAGTACTTC

J: TRBJ2-1
size: NA
D: NA
V: TRBV11-2
CDR3: CASSLGHSGLPYNEQFF
DNA: TGTGCCAGCAGCTTAGGCCATTCGGGACTCCCCTACAATGAGCAGTTCTTC

J: TRBJ1-1
size: NA
D: NA
V: TRBV2
CDR3: CASKRTANTEAFF
DNA: TGTGCCAGCAAGCGGACGGCGAACACTGAAGCTTTCTTT

J: TRBJ1-2
size: NA
D: TRBD1
V: TRBV13
CDR3: CASSLGRTGYYGYTF
DNA: TGTGCCAGCAGCTTAGGCAGGACAGGGTACTATGGCTACACCTTC

J: TRBJ1-5
size: NA
D: TRBD1
V: TRBV27
CDR3: CASRGQGASQPQHF
DNA: TGTGCCAGCAGGGGACAGGGGGCGAGTCAGCCCCAGCATTTT

J: TRBJ1-2
size: NA
D: NA
V: TRBV20-1
CDR3: CSASSYGYTF
DNA: TGCAGTGCTAGTAGCTATGGCTACACCTTC

J: TRBJ2-1
size: NA
D: TRBD1
V: TRBV5-1
CDR3: CASSPAGGSYNEQFF
DNA: TGCGCCAGCAGCCCAGCAGGGGGCTCCTACAATGAGCAGTTCTTC

J: TRBJ2-2
size: NA
D: NA
V: TRBV7-9
CDR3: CSSTLWVGRNTGELFF
DNA: TGTTCCAGCACCCTTTGGGTGGGCAGGAACACCGGGGAGCTGTTTTTT

J: TRBJ2-2
size: NA
D: NA
V: TRBV18
CDR3: CASTSTGANTGELFF
DNA: TGTGCCAGCACCTCGACGGGAGCGAACACCGGGGAGCTGTTTTTT

J: TRBJ2-3
size: few
D: NA
V: TRBV6-4
CDR3: CASSFWGPTDTQYF
DNA: TGTGCCAGCAGCTTTTGGGGGCCCACAGATACGCAGTATTTT